This T cell receptor (beta chain) derives from a study of a mutant IDH1 vaccine in newly diagnosed glioma. On the study more broadly: The study held visit V12 at week 35 and visit V13 at week 47.

Study observations and caveats: Apparently, pseudoprogression bore no relation to changes among the top peripheral T cell clonotypes.

Specified time point: week 47, end of study. It was 300 ug of mutant IDH1 20-mer peptide that made up each vaccine dose, given with topical imiquimod. Each donor presented with a new WHO grade 3 or 4 astrocytoma that tested IDH1-mutant and showed ATRX loss. Sequenced by immunoSEQ multiplex PCR; TCRdb stores in-frame clones only, minus some. The sample records about 56,000 clones, around 75% being singletons. Points on this clone: What it binds is not known.

V was trimmed by 4 bases and J by 6 bases, leaving 15 bases between them. Germline-derived CDR1 and CDR2 are KGHSH and LQKENI. CDR3 length: 14 amino acids. The sample here was PBMCs, taken from a glioma patient whose treatment included an IDH1 peptide vaccine. This chain uses TRBV18 with TRBJ1-2; D is perhaps TRBD1 (5 bases). The receptor comes from a man in his fifties or sixties with glioma. CDR3 DNA sequence: TGTGCCAGCTCACTCAGGGAAGTAAAGGATGGCTACACCTTC. Translating it yields CASSLREVKDGYTF. The whole variable domain, filled in from reference TRBV18 and TRBJ1-2, reads NAGVMQNPRHLVRRRGQEARLRCSPMKGHSHVYWYRQLPEEGLKFMVYLQKENIIDESGMPKERFSAEFPKEGPSILRIQQVVRGDSAAYFCASSLREVKDGYTFGSGTRLTVV.